Listed below are T cell receptor beta chains from one sample, sequenced in a study of T cell repertoires in cytomegalovirus infection. These receptors' targets are unknown. TCRdb ran MiXCR on the reads and lists one entry per CDR3 protein. The profile shows hundreds of thousands of distinct CDR3 sequences, around 32% of them singletons. The specimen comprised cultured PBMCs, sampled from culture after CMV antigen stimulation. These receptor sequences come from a human donor in good health (CMV status not recorded). Some clones in this sample may be carry-over from other donors' samples. The CDR3 runs from the conserved cysteine through the conserved F or W. The D gene is left open where the match is weak. Only part of the rows carry a size: once, few, many, or a class if the clone is expanded.

d_call clone_size j_call v_call cdr3_nt cdr3_aa
- - TRBJ1-6 TRBV20-1 TGCAGTGCTATCGACGGCCGGCTTGGGACCCTCCACTTT CSAIDGRLGTLHF
- - TRBJ2-7 TRBV7-2 TGTGCCAGCAGCTTAGCGTCTACTACCTACGAGCAGTACTTC CASSLASTTYEQYF
- - TRBJ2-7 TRBV2 TGTGCCAGCAGCGAGGGGGTTAACTACGAGCAGTACTTC CASSEGVNYEQYF
- - TRBJ2-3 TRBV7-2 TGTGCCAGCAGCTTAGAACCCGGTGTAATAAATACGCAGTATTTT CASSLEPGVINTQYF
TRBD2 many TRBJ2-7 TRBV7-2 TGTGCCAGCAGCCCCTCTAGCGGGAGAAACTACGAGCAGTACTTC CASSPSSGRNYEQYF
- - TRBJ2-1 TRBV20-1 TGCATTGCCCGGCCTCGGGACATAAGCTACAATGAGCAGTTCTTC CIARPRDISYNEQFF
- many TRBJ1-4 TRBV7-2 TGTGCCAGCAGCCCAACAGGGCCGAATGAAAAACTGTTTTTT CASSPTGPNEKLFF
TRBD1 few TRBJ2-3 TRBV7-6 TGTGCCAGCTCCAGACAGGGCCCGGCAGATACGCAGTATTTT CASSRQGPADTQYF
- - TRBJ2-7 TRBV7-9 TGTGCCAGCAGCTCCCGGGACTTCTCCTACGAGCAGTACTTC CASSSRDFSYEQYF
- - TRBJ2-4 TRBV4-1 TGCGCCAGCAGGACTCCGGGGCGTCGAACCAAAAACATTCAGTACTTC CASRTPGRRTKNIQYF
- - TRBJ1-2 TRBV28 TGTGCCAGCAGTTTCCCGACAGTGGGGCTTGCCAACTATGGCTACACCTTC CASSFPTVGLANYGYTF
- few TRBJ2-5 TRBV29-1 TGCAGCGTTGAAGATCGGCAGGACTTAAAGACCCAGTACTTC CSVEDRQDLKTQYF
- - TRBJ2-1 TRBV20-1 TGCAGTGCTGAGGACCGTCGGAATGAGCAGTTCTTC CSAEDRRNEQFF
TRBD1 few TRBJ2-7 TRBV7-2 TGTGCCAGCAGCTCGCAAACTGGACAGGGGACAACTCAGTACTTC CASSSQTGQGTTQYF
- - TRBJ2-3 TRBV20-1 TGCAGTGCCCCGATATCAGGCGAAACGGGTACGCAGTATTTT CSAPISGETGTQYF
- - TRBJ2-7 TRBV5-6 TGTGCCAGCAGCGGTACGTGGGTTTCTTCCTACGAGCAGTACTTC CASSGTWVSSYEQYF
- many TRBJ2-5 TRBV7-2 TGTGCCAGCAGCCGCGGGACTCCCAAGACGGGAGAGACCCAGTACTTC CASSRGTPKTGETQYF
- - TRBJ2-1 TRBV5-4 TGTGCCAGCAGCTTGGGGGGGGGCAAGGTCTACAATGAGCAGTTCTTC CASSLGGGKVYNEQFF
TRBD2 few TRBJ2-7 TRBV7-2 TGTGCCAGCAGCTTAACTAGCGGGGATAAGCAGTACTTC CASSLTSGDKQYF
TRBD1 - TRBJ1-1 TRBV19 TGTGCCACGGGACAGGGATACACTGAAGCTTTCTTT CATGQGYTEAFF